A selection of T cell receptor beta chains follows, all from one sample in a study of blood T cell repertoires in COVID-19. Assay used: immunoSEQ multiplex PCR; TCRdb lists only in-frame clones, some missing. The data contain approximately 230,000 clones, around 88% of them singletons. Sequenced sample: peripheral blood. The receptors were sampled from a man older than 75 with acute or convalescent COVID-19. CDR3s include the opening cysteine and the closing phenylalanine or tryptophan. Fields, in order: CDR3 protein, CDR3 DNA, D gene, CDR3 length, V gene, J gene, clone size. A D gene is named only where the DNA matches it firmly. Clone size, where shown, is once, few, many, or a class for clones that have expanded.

CASSLGGGGDYGYTF	TGCGCCAGCAGCTTGGGGGGCGGGGGCGACTATGGCTACACCTTC	.	15	TRBV5-1	TRBJ1-2	.
CASSYSTAVSLAKNIQYF	TGTGCCAGCAGTTACTCGACGGCGGTATCCCTAGCCAAAAACATTCAGTACTTC	.	18	TRBV6-2/TRBV6-3	TRBJ2-4	.
CASRPRQVKNEKLFF	TGTGCCAGCAGACCTAGACAGGTAAAAAATGAAAAACTGTTTTTT	.	15	TRBV14	TRBJ1-4	.
CASSLTGTASYEQYF	TGTGCCAGCAGCTTAACAGGGACAGCCTCCTACGAGCAGTACTTC	TRBD1	15	TRBV7-3	TRBJ2-7	.
CASSAGQGDYEQYF	TGTGCCAGCAGCGCGGGACAGGGAGACTACGAGCAGTACTTC	TRBD1	14	TRBV9	TRBJ2-7	.
CASSPLTEETQYF	TGTGCCAGCTCACCACTGACAGAGGAGACCCAGTACTTC	.	13	TRBV18	TRBJ2-5	.
CASSPPGLGNTEAFF	TGTGCCAGCAGCCCGCCAGGTCTGGGGAACACTGAAGCTTTCTTT	.	15	TRBV4-2	TRBJ1-1	.
CASSRGLAGATDTQYF	TGTGCCAGCAGCCGAGGACTAGCGGGGGCCACAGATACGCAGTATTTT	TRBD2	16	TRBV3-1/TRBV3-2	TRBJ2-3	.
CASSYSNRPTGAFF	TGTGCCAGCAGTTACTCGAATCGACCCACGGGTGCTTTCTTT	.	14	TRBV6-5	TRBJ1-1	.
CASSSGTGAGQPQHF	TGCGCCAGCAGCTCAGGGACAGGGGCCGGTCAGCCCCAGCATTTT	TRBD1	15	TRBV5-1	TRBJ1-5	.
CASSLLGLAGGTDTQYF	TGTGCCAGCAGCCTTTTGGGGCTAGCGGGAGGCACAGATACGCAGTATTTT	TRBD2	17	TRBV3-1/TRBV3-2	TRBJ2-3	.
CASGLTGEPQHF	TGTGCTAGTGGTTTGACAGGAGAGCCCCAGCATTTT	.	12	TRBV12-5	TRBJ1-5	.
CASSQGQGGAEAFF	TGCGCCAGCAGCCAAGGACAGGGTGGTGCTGAAGCTTTCTTT	TRBD1	14	TRBV4-1	TRBJ1-1	.
CASKNRERSEAFF	TGTGCCAGCAAAAACAGGGAGAGGTCTGAAGCTTTCTTT	.	13	TRBV2	TRBJ1-1	once
CASSQDRVFRTEAFF	TGTGCCAGTAGTCAAGACAGGGTCTTTCGTACTGAAGCTTTCTTT	TRBD1	15	TRBV19	TRBJ1-1	.
CASSLEQGAGQPQHF	TGTGCCAGCAGCTTAGAACAGGGGGCAGGTCAGCCCCAGCATTTT	TRBD1	15	TRBV7-6	TRBJ1-5	once
CATTMNKDEQFF	TGTGCCACCACTATGAATAAGGATGAGCAGTTCTTC	.	12	TRBV12-3/TRBV12-4	TRBJ2-1	.
CASSSQGVGGYGYTF	TGTGCCAGCAGCTCACAGGGGGTGGGTGGGTATGGCTACACCTTC	TRBD1	15	TRBV7-2	TRBJ1-2	.
CASSPRQGAVSGYTF	TGTGCCAGCAGCCCCCGACAGGGGGCGGTGAGTGGCTACACCTTC	TRBD1	15	TRBV7-2	TRBJ1-2	.
CASSLMALAGVGNEQFF	TGTGCCAGCAGCCTTATGGCTCTAGCGGGAGTAGGCAATGAGCAGTTCTTC	TRBD2	17	TRBV14	TRBJ2-1	.
CASSFADRRLTEAFF	TGCGCCAGCAGCTTCGCAGACAGGAGGTTGACTGAAGCTTTCTTT	.	15	TRBV5-1	TRBJ1-1	.
CATSDPTGVEGEKLFF	TGTGCCACCAGTGATCCCACAGGGGTAGAAGGTGAAAAACTGTTTTTT	TRBD1	16	TRBV24-1	TRBJ1-4	.
CASSAGTSDTGELFF	TGTGCCAGCAGTGCCGGGACTAGCGACACCGGGGAGCTGTTTTTT	TRBD2	15	TRBV2	TRBJ2-2	.
CASSPSTGTQETQYF	TGTGCCAGCAGCCCCTCGACAGGGACACAAGAGACCCAGTACTTC	TRBD1	15	TRBV7-2	TRBJ2-5	.
CASSYRYNEQFF	TGTGCCAGCAGTTACCGTTACAATGAGCAGTTCTTC	.	12	TRBV6-6	TRBJ2-1	.
CASSVEGQGLSGNTIYF	TGTGCCAGCAGCGTAGAGGGACAAGGCCTATCTGGAAACACCATATATTTT	.	17	TRBV9	TRBJ1-3	.
CASSEDRGETQYF	TGTGCCAGCAGCGAGGACAGGGGGGAGACCCAGTACTTC	TRBD1	13	TRBV7-3	TRBJ2-5	once
CASRADREASAFF	TGTGCCAGCAGAGCTGACAGGGAGGCCTCCGCTTTCTTT	TRBD1	13	TRBV2	TRBJ1-1	.
CASSLGDSSGSYEQYF	TGTGCCAGCAGCTTGGGGGACAGCTCAGGCTCCTACGAGCAGTACTTC	TRBD1	16	TRBV5-4	TRBJ2-7	.
CASSKRAYNEQFF	TGTGCCAGCAGCAAGAGGGCTTACAATGAGCAGTTCTTC	.	13	TRBV7-9	TRBJ2-1	.
CASGGGPNQPQHF	TGTGCCAGCGGCGGGGGACCCAATCAGCCCCAGCATTTT	.	13	TRBV6-6	TRBJ1-5	.
CASSLAGDSPPHF	TGCGCCAGCAGCTTGGCCGGGGATTCACCCCCCCACTTT	.	13	TRBV5-1	TRBJ1-6	.
CATSRDQGRGRVLTF	TGTGCCACCAGCAGAGATCAAGGCAGAGGTCGCGTCCTGACTTTC	.	15	TRBV15	TRBJ2-6	.
CASSLGTINTDTQYF	TGTGCCAGCAGCCTCGGGACTATTAACACAGATACGCAGTATTTT	TRBD2	15	TRBV5-6	TRBJ2-3	.
CASSQDLAGSVYGYTF	TGTGCCAGCAGCCAAGATCTGGCAGGGTCGGTCTATGGCTACACCTTC	.	16	TRBV4-2	TRBJ1-2	.
CASSQASGGGTEAFF	TGTGCCAGCAGCCAAGCTTCAGGGGGAGGCACTGAAGCTTTCTTT	TRBD1	15	TRBV3-1/TRBV3-2	TRBJ1-1	.
CASSLGQRAEAFF	TGTGCCAGCAGTTTAGGGCAACGGGCTGAAGCTTTCTTT	.	13	TRBV12-3/TRBV12-4	TRBJ1-1	.
CASTNGGTGASLGYGYTF	TGTGCCAGCACCAATGGGGGGACAGGGGCCTCTCTAGGCTATGGCTACACCTTC	TRBD1	18	TRBV28	TRBJ1-2	once
CASSPGTGGAWGYTF	TGTGCCAGCTCACCTGGGACAGGGGGCGCCTGGGGCTACACCTTC	TRBD1	15	TRBV18	TRBJ1-2	.
CASSQETRGWSGNTIYF	TGTGCCAGCAGCCAAGAAACCAGGGGGTGGTCTGGAAACACCATATATTTT	TRBD1	17	TRBV3-1/TRBV3-2	TRBJ1-3	.
CASSLTDRGPSDTQYF	TGTGCCAGCTCACTCACGGACAGGGGGCCATCGGATACGCAGTATTTT	TRBD1	16	TRBV18	TRBJ2-3	.
CASSVDFSPSGELFF	TGTGCCAGCAGCGTAGACTTCTCACCCTCAGGGGAGCTGTTTTTT	.	15	TRBV9	TRBJ2-2	.